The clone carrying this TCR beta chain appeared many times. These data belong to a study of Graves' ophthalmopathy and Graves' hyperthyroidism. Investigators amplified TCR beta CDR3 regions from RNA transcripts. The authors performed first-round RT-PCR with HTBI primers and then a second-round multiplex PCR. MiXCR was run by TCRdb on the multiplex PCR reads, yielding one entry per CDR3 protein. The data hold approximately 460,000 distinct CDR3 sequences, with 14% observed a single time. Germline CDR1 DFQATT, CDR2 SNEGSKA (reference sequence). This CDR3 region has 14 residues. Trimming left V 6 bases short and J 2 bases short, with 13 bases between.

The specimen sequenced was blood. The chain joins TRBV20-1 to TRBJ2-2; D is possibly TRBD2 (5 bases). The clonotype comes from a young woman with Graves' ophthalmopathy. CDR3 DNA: TGCAGTGCCCCGAGGACTGTTAACACCGGGGAGCTGTTTTTT. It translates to CSAPRTVNTGELFF.